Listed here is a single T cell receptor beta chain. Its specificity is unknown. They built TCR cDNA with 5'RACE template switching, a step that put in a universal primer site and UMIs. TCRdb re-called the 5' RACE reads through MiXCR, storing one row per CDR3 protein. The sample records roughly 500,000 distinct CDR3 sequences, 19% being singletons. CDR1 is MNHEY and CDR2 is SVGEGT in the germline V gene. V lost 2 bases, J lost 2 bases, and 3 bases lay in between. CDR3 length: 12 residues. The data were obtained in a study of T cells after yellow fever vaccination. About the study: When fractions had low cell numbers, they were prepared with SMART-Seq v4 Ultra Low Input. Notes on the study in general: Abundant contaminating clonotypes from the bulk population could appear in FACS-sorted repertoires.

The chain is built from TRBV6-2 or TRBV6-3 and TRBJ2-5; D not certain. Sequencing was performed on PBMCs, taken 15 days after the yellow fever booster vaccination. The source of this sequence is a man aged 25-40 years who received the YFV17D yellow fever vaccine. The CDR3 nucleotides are TGTGCCAGCAGTTACATTCAAGAGACCCAGTACTTC. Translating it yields CASSYIQETQYF.